The entry below describes one TCR beta chain. The antigen is undetermined. This sample is part of a study of T cell responses to AZD1222 COVID-19 vaccine. The CDR3 totals 15 residues. Trimming pared 8 bases from V and 4 bases from J, leaving 22 bases between. CDR1 and CDR2 (germline): SQVTM, ANQGSEA. Researchers grouped second doses given at about 4 or about 12 weeks into one pool. Some clones are missing from TCRdb's copy, which holds only in-frame ones; the method was immunoSEQ multiplex PCR. There are 150,000 or so clones in the sample; over 80% occur only once, and less than 3.5% lies in the top ten. Findings and limits, study-wide: AZD1222 recipients seropositive at baseline numbered only six or seven.

The clonotype originates from an adult who received the AZD1222 COVID-19 vaccine. The chain joins TRBV29-1 to TRBJ2-3; possibly TRBD2 for D (6 bases). The sequencing here drew on peripheral blood, taken 28 days after the second AZD1222 dose. The CDR3 here is CSSAPEGNSADTQYF. In nucleotides, the CDR3 is TGCAGCTCGGCCCCGGAGGGTAATAGCGCAGATACGCAGTATTTT.